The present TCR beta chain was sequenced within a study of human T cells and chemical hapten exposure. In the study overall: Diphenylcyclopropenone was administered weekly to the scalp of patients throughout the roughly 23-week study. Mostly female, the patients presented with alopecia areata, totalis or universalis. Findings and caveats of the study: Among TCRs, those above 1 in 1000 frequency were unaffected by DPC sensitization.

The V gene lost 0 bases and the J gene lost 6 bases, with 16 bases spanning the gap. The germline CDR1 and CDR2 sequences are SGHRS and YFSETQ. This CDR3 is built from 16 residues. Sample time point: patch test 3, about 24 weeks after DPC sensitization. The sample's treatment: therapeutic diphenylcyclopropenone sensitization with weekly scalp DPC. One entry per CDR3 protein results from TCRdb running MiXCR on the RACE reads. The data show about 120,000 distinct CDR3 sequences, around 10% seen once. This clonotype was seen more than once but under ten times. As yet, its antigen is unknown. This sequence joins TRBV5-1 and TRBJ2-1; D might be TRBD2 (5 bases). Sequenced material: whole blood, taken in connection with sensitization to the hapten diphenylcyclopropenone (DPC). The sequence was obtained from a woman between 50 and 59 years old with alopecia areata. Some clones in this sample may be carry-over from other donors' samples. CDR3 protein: CASSLGDGGAANEQFF. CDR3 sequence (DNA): TGCGCCAGCAGCTTGGGGGATGGCGGAGCGGCCAATGAGCAGTTCTTC.